This T cell receptor (beta chain) is drawn from a study of spatial heterogeneity in lung cancer (dated by TCRdb to the late 2010s). Broadly, across the study: Beta-chain transcripts were consistently detected in greater numbers than alpha-chain transcripts, which likely reflected higher beta-chain transcript abundance. In the raw uncorrected reads, each unique combination of TCR and UMI appeared on average more than ten times. The study quantitatively compared TCR alpha and beta repertoires across multiple tumor regions, matched nontumor lung and blood in non-small cell lung cancer. Nonsynonymous mutation counts, determined by whole-exome sequencing of tumor tissue, were related to TCR repertoire features. Both alpha and beta chains were TCR-sequenced in samples taken at surgery, namely 220 tumor regions, 62 to 70 matched nontumor lung samples and some 53 PBMC samples. Study-wide conclusions, independent of this receptor: Additional single-cell paired TCR alpha and beta sequencing was considered necessary to confirm, at a functional level, the hypothesis that regional TCRs recognize regional mutations.

This clonotype is categorized as medium-sized (0.01 to 0.1%). Its antigen target is currently unknown. There are no base qualities to consult, and no much larger clone falls within one base. Library method: 5' RACE. Sequencer: NextSeq 500. In the TCR library protocol, a unique molecular identifier was attached to each TCR cDNA molecule so that PCR and sequencing errors could be corrected. The study's own analysis went as follows. TCR identification, UMI-based error correction and CDR3 extraction were performed with Decombinator tools. TCRs above a frequency of 2 per 1,000, corresponding to the top 1% of the tumor frequency distribution, were defined as expanded. Renyi diversity was computed with the R vegan package after each repertoire had been subsampled 100 times to 5,000 TCRs. To build CDR3 similarity networks, amino acid triplet string-kernel similarity was used, and CDR3s were connected when their pairwise similarity was above 0.82. TCRdb reprocessed the public reads (quality trimming at Q25 with fastp, clone calling with MiXCR) and kept in-frame beta chains. Rows are combined by CDR3 protein, so each entry shows the most common genes and DNA. For this entry, the V and J calls and clone size follow TCRdb and not the study's own pipeline. This sample lists approximately 2,200 distinct CDR3 sequences; about 12% were detected once. About 24% of the sample is held by the ten biggest clonotypes.

This specimen's time point label, interpreted: sample taken at primary tumor resection. Whole RNA extracted from tumor and nontumor lung tissue, or from cryopreserved PBMC samples, was used for TCR sequencing without cell sorting. Donors were around 71 patients with early-stage, untreated non-small cell lung cancer from the lung TRACERx cohort. Only patients with enough RNA available from two or more tumor regions were chosen for TCR sequencing. Before selection, tumor and adjacent nontumor lung specimens were reviewed by a lung pathologist. The germline ends are 14 bases apart after V is trimmed by 2 bases and J by 4 bases. Taken from cysteine to phenylalanine, the CDR3 has 15 residues. Only the CDR3 part of the read is kept: 45 bases, read in frame from the first base. Sequences SGHRS (CDR1) and YFSETQ (CDR2) are obtained from the germline V gene.

The specimen was normal lung tissue next to the tumor, collected at surgery. Recombination joined TRBV5-1 with TRBJ2-3, with an unclear D gene assignment. The clonotype originates from a male donor with early-stage non-small cell lung cancer. The DNA sequence follows: TGCGCCAGCAGCTTTGATGGTAGGGAAGCAGATACGCAGTATTTT. Its protein is CASSFDGREADTQYF.